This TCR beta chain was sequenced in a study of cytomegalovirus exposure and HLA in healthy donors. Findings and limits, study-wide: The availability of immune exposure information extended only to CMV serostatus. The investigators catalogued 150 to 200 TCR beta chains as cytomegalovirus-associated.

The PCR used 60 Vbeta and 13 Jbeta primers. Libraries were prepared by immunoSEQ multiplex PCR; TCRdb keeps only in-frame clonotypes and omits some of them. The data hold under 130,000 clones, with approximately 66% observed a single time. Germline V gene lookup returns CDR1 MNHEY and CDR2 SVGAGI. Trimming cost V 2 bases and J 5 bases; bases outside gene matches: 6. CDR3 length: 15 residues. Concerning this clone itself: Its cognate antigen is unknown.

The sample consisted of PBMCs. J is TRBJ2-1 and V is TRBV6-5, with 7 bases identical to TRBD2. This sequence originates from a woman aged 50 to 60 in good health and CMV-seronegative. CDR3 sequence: CASSYLRGGDNEQFF. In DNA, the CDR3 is TGTGCCAGCAGTTACCTCCGCGGGGGAGACAATGAGCAGTTCTTC.